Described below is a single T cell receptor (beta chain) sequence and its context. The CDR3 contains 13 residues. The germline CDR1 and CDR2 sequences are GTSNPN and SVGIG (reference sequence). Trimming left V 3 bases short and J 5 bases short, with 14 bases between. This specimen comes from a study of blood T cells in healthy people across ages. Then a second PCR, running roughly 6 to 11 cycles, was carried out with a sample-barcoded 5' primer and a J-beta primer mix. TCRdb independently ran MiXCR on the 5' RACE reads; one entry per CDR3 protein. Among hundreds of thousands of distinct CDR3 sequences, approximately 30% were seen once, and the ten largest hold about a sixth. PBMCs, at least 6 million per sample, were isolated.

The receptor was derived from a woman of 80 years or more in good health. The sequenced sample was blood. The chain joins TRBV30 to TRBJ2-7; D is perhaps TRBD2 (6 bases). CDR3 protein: CAWSAAEGHEQYF. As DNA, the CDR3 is TGTGCCTGGAGCGCGGCGGAGGGCCACGAGCAGTACTTC. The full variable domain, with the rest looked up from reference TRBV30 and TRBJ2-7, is SQTIHQWPATLVQPVGSPLSLECTVEGTSNPNLYWYRQAAGRGLQLLFYSVGIGQISSEVPQNLSASRPQDRQFILSSKKLLLSDSGFYLCAWSAAEGHEQYFGPGTRLTVT.